This TCR beta chain is from a study of regulatory T cells in long-lasting Graves disease (dated by TCRdb to about 2021). Regarding the study in general: Patients with newly diagnosed Graves' disease had been on antithyroid drugs for under 3 months. A total of approximately 35 samples were covered by TCR sequencing, comprising approximately 13 persistent and some 20 newly diagnosed Graves' disease patients. The study was conducted in China and was registered as a clinical trial. This study used TCR sequencing and RNA sequencing of peripheral blood to compare persistent Graves' disease patients against newly diagnosed Graves' disease patients.

Receptors were amplified or captured by multiplex PCR. Data came from an Illumina HiSeq 4000. CDR3 regions were amplified by Arm-PCR with iRepertoire HTBI primers to construct TCR beta libraries. Before sequencing, the PCR products went through gel purification. The source study handled its data this way. Gene usage analysis of CDR3 amino acid clonotypes used the approximately 56 TRBV and 12 to 15 TRBJ segments found across samples. COPE and FqMerger were used to merge filtered high-quality paired reads into contigs. BLAST was used to align contigs to the IMGT TRBV, TRBD and TRBJ reference genes, and CDR3 was defined following IMGT. Any clonotype with a frequency above 0.1% was counted as a highly expanded clone. Shannon entropy served as the measure of repertoire diversity, while the Gini coefficient captured V-J evenness. A clonotype was considered public if more than one individual shared it. Using fastp at Q25 and MiXCR, TCRdb reprocessed the public reads and kept productive beta chains. Entries are consolidated by CDR3 protein sequence, retaining the most common genes and DNA. These V and J calls are TCRdb output, not the study's own analysis. The sample has hundreds of thousands of distinct CDR3 sequences on record, roughly 16% of them singletons. Just under 25% of the sample is held by the ten biggest clonotypes.

Explained via the paper, the time point label denotes: newly diagnosed GD, antithyroid drugs for less than 3 months. For both TCR sequencing and RNA sequencing, RNA was extracted from PBMCs in TRIzol. Graves' disease was diagnosed according to American Thyroid Association guidelines. Recruitment of patients was carried out at an endocrinology department in Xi'an, China. From each patient, around 9.3 milliliters of peripheral blood was collected into an EDTA anticoagulant tube. Ficoll Paque Plus density gradient separation was used to isolate PBMCs, and no further T cell sorting was done. RNA quality was checked with an Agilent 2100 Bioanalyzer and agarose gel, and concentration with a NanoDrop 2000. Points the paper makes about the study in general: Because the primary lesion, thyroid tissue, could not be accessed, the study looked at peripheral blood alone. Patients with persistent disease shared more public clonotypes (fewer than 3,000) than newly diagnosed patients did (966). Lower TCR Shannon entropy and fewer highly expanded clones were observed in persistent Graves' disease patients than in newly diagnosed patients, which suggested clonal expansion. TRBV28, TRBJ1-2 and TRBJ2-5 were preferentially used in persistent disease, while TRBV20-1 and TRBJ2-1 were favored in newly diagnosed disease. Sequencing and analysis were limited to the TCR beta chain. As a limitation, the authors acknowledged that the small sample size may reduce accuracy.

V has 6 bases trimmed and J has 2 bases trimmed; junction bases matching no gene number 6. Looking up the germline V gene yields CDR1 MNHNS and CDR2 SASEGT. The CDR3 holds 15 amino acids from the cysteine to the phenylalanine. The retained sequence is limited to the CDR3, 45 bases, with the frame set at the first base. This clonotype was detected only a few times. Its antigen remains undetermined. No base quality information exists; no much larger clone differs at one position. Separately, the same data were catalogued under a study of T cells in Graves' hyperthyroidism and ophthalmopathy. The second paper further reports: A patient counted as having stable Graves' hyperthyroidism if no progression to ophthalmopathy occurred over 18 months of follow-up. The hyperthyroidism patients were between 18 and 65 years old and newly diagnosed, with a disease duration of less than 2 months. Exclusion was applied to patients with uncontrolled infections, other autoimmune diseases, pregnancy or lactation. Diagnoses were established on the basis of clinical symptoms, serum thyroxine and TRAb, thyroid ultrasound, and orbital computed tomography. A first-round RT-PCR of the TCR CDR3 used the HTBI primer set with the Qiagen OneStep RT-PCR kit. Blood samples also contained most of the expanded thyroid clonotypes (frequency above 0.001), which suggests that blood repertoires may reflect thyroid immune responses. In cross-validation, a model built on a 13 V-J signature told ophthalmopathy apart from stable hyperthyroidism with less than 90% sensitivity and roughly 81% specificity, and in testing the same model reached 80%/75%. During validation, the model predicted progression to ophthalmopathy a median of approximately six months ahead of onset, with approximately 71% sensitivity and about 75% specificity. TCR V-J signatures able to tell the groups apart were searched for in a discovery cohort of 100 patients, of whom more than 40 had Graves' ophthalmopathy and roughly 59 had stable Graves' hyperthyroidism. Prospective prediction of ophthalmopathy was tested in an independent validation cohort consisting of fewer than 20 hyperthyroidism patients and approximately 16 patients who later progressed to ophthalmopathy. For training and testing, the 100 or so patients in the discovery cohort were randomly divided in a 7:3 ratio. In addition, the study compared T-cell repertoires in thyroid tissue and in blood from roughly 6 Graves' hyperthyroidism patients. Once sampling was done, hyperthyroidism patients were given methimazole at a starting dose of 30 mg daily, whereas ophthalmopathy patients were given high-dose intravenous methylprednisolone. Libraries were constructed in a second round of multiplex PCR, after which size selection and purification were performed. Libraries were sequenced paired-end with 100 bp reads on an Illumina HiSeq2000. SOAPnuke was used to process the raw data, removing reads that contained adapters or uncalled bases, had a mean Phred below 15, or lacked an exact match to the constant primer or identifier. COPE v1.2.5 was used to merge the high-quality paired reads, and each unique nucleotide sequence was defined as a clonotype. Clonotypes were aligned to IMGT TRBV, TRBD and TRBJ reference segments using MiTCR v1.1. The analysis was restricted to V-J combinations with a frequency above 0.0001, which together covered 99% to 99.2% of the repertoires. The TCS score was defined as F50 (clonal expansion) divided by E x V (chaos), with BLOSUM62-based TCRdist calculated between CDR3 peptides within each V-J. Welch's t-statistics and random forest reduced 500 to 650 V-J features to fewer than 15, which were used in a naive Bayes classifier (R e1071). No statistical method was used to fix the sample size in advance, and group allocation was not hidden from the investigators. TCR Vbeta CDR3 sequencing of fewer than 150 peripheral blood samples (approximately 44 ophthalmopathy, 75 hyperthyroidism and around 17 progressor patients) is reported in the paper.

The source was peripheral blood mononuclear cells (PBMCs), collected at new diagnosis, from a patient treated with antithyroid drugs. This sequence was found in a woman aged 40-65 years with Graves disease. Donor details come from another sample of the same person, matched by shared clones. The sequence joins TRBV6-1 to TRBJ2-7; 11 bases in the junction line up with TRBD2. The DNA sequence follows: TGTGCCAGCAGACCCCCACTAGCGGGGGCCTACGAGCAGTACTTC. Translated, it reads CASRPPLAGAYEQYF.